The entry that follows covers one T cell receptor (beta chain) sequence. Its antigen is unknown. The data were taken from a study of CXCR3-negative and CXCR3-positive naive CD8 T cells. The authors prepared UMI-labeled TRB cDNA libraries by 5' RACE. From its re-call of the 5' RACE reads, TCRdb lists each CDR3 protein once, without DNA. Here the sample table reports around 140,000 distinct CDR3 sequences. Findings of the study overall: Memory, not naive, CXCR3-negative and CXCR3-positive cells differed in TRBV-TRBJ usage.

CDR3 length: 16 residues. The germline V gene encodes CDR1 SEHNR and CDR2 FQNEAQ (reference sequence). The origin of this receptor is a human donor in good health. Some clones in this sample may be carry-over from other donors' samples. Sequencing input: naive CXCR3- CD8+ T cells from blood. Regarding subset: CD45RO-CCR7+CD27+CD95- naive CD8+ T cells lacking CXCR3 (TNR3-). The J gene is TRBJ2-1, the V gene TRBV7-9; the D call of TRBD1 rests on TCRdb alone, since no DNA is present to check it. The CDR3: CASSQTPGQGDNEQFF.